What follows are 4 T cell receptor beta chains derived from one specimen sequenced in a study of preoperative IRX-2 immunotherapy in early breast cancer. As for treatment: preoperative locoregional IRX-2 cytokine immunotherapy. TCRdb's table, derived via immunoSEQ multiplex PCR, lists solely in-frame clones and lacks some. The data show about 98,000 clones, about nine tenths seen once. Source: tumor tissue, taken after IRX-2 immunotherapy. Source of these receptors: a human donor with breast cancer.

The J gene is TRBJ1-1, the V gene TRBV6-8; 7 positions agree with TRBD1. CDR3 size: 16 residues. V gave up 2 bases and J gave up 2 bases; unmatched junction bases: 8. The germline CDR1 and CDR2 sequences are MNHGY and SAAAGT. The CDR3 region is CASSYGTDPTNTEAFF. The CDR3 DNA reads TGTGCCAGCAGTTACGGGACAGACCCTACTAACACTGAAGCTTTCTTT.

The chain joins TRBV23-1 to TRBJ1-4, with D hard to call. TRBV23-1 is reported as an ORF; its role is uncertain. The length of the CDR3 is 15 residues. V was clipped by 0 bases and J by 5 bases, with 10 bases between them. CDR3 in amino acids: CASSQSSSRNEKLFF. The CDR3 DNA follows: TGCGCCAGCAGTCAATCGTCTAGCAGAAATGAAAAACTGTTTTTT.

The genes are TRBV6-8 and TRBJ1-3, with D unclear. The length of the CDR3 is 15 residues. V dropped 10 bases and J dropped 0 bases, with 16 bases sitting between them. CDR1 is MNHGY and CDR2 is SAAAGT in the germline V gene. The CDR3 nucleotides are TGTGCCACCTCATCCCTTGGGGTCTCTGGAAACACCATATATTTT. As protein: CATSSLGVSGNTIYF.

The chain recombines TRBV28 with TRBJ2-7; no firm D call. Germline CDR1 MDHEN, CDR2 SYDVKM. Trimming took off 3 bases at V and 7 bases at J, with 10 bases between the two ends. The CDR3 spans 12 residues. The CDR3 nucleotides read TGTGCCAGCAGTTTTTTACTGGGAGAGCAGTACTTC. Its translation: CASSFLLGEQYF.